This TCR beta chain was retrieved from a study of T cell responses to AZD1222 COVID-19 vaccine. Looking at the study overall: Second-dose recipients at about 4 or about 12 weeks were treated as one pooled group.

Sequenced by immunoSEQ multiplex PCR; TCRdb stores in-frame clones only, minus some. The sample holds about 50,000 clones; roughly 80% are singletons and the top ten take 6.6%. Findings and limits, study-wide: Per reports, nearly half of all spike-specific TCRs target regions that are unmutated in variants.

The CDR3 totals 14 residues. The germline V gene encodes CDR1 MDHEN and CDR2 SYDVKM. J lost 4 bases, V lost 2 bases, and 0 bases had no gene match. With respect to this clone: What it binds is not known.

The sequencing used peripheral blood, collected on day 0 of AZD1222 vaccination. This clonotype originated in an adult in good health. The chain is built from TRBV28 and TRBJ1-2; 11 bases fit TRBD1. The CDR3 DNA reads TGTGCCAGCAGTTTAGGGACAGGGGGCTATGGCTACACCTTC. Translation: CASSLGTGGYGYTF.